The entry below describes one TCR beta chain. Profiling relied on immunoSEQ multiplex PCR, and the TCRdb table lists in-frame clones only, not all of them. The data show roughly 85,000 clones, around 85% seen once. The entry originates in a study of glioma-infiltrating T cells after dendritic cell vaccination. Across the study: Treatment, given 2003 to 2012, was autologous tumor lysate-pulsed dendritic cell vaccination. Monocyte-derived dendritic cells, cultured 6 to 7 days with IL-4 and GM-CSF, were pulsed with autologous tumor lysate. Three intradermal dendritic cell vaccine injections were given every two weeks.

V was pared by 3 bases and J by 4 bases, with 12 bases between. Germline assignment: CDR1 SNHLY and CDR2 FYNNEI. The CDR3 contains 15 residues. The time point is: after dendritic cell vaccination, including at tumor progression/relapse. Blood PBMC samples: pre-vaccination, two weeks post third vaccination, and at tumor progression. The clonotype was recovered from a human donor with glioblastoma. The rearrangement links TRBV2 to TRBJ2-2, with D possibly being TRBD1 (6 bases). The specimen was blood, collected after dendritic cell vaccination. CDR3 amino acids: CASSDSGAGTGELFF. The CDR3 nucleotides read TGTGCCAGCAGTGACTCAGGGGCGGGCACCGGGGAGCTGTTTTTT.